These T cell receptor beta chains were read from a single sample in a study of blood T cell repertoires in COVID-19. Repertoires were generated with immunoSEQ multiplex PCR, while TCRdb's copy carries only in-frame clones and drops some. The data show 150,000 to 200,000 clones, with about 83% seen just once and around 8.1% held by the top ten. The sample comprised peripheral blood. Receptors were obtained from a man aged 55 to 70 with acute or convalescent COVID-19. CDR3s include the opening cysteine and the closing phenylalanine or tryptophan. The D gene is left open where the match is weak. The listing skips clone size in some rows; elsewhere it reads once, few, many or a size class.

V	J	size	D	CDR3	DNA
TRBV19	TRBJ1-2	once	TRBD1	CASSGTGGQNYGYTF	TGTGCCAGTAGCGGGACAGGGGGCCAGAACTATGGCTACACCTTC
TRBV9	TRBJ1-6	.	.	CASSVGVGQGWASPLHF	TGTGCCAGCAGCGTAGGAGTCGGGCAGGGGTGGGCTTCACCCCTCCACTTT
TRBV6-1	TRBJ1-1	once	TRBD1	CASSERQGKNTEAFF	TGTGCCAGCAGTGAGAGACAGGGTAAGAACACTGAAGCTTTCTTT
TRBV9	TRBJ1-1	.	.	CASSVGGGSNTEAFF	TGTGCCAGCAGCGTCGGAGGTGGAAGTAACACTGAAGCTTTCTTT
TRBV7-2	TRBJ1-2	few	.	CASSLAAVNYGYTF	TGTGCCAGCAGCTTAGCGGCCGTTAACTATGGCTACACCTTC
TRBV6-5	TRBJ1-5	few	.	CASTRGGNQPQHF	TGTGCCAGCACACGGGGAGGTAATCAGCCCCAGCATTTT
TRBV18	TRBJ1-2	.	.	CASSPDGDYGYTF	TGTGCCAGCTCTCCTGACGGGGACTATGGCTACACCTTC
TRBV6-5	TRBJ1-2	few	.	CASSYSEEGFGYTF	TGTGCCAGCAGTTACTCAGAGGAGGGGTTTGGCTACACCTTC
TRBV19	TRBJ1-5	.	.	CASSTYNAGDGQPQHF	TGTGCCAGTAGTACCTATAACGCCGGGGATGGACAGCCCCAGCATTTT
TRBV5-6	TRBJ2-1	.	.	CASSLAGDYNNEQFF	TGTGCCAGCAGCTTGGCAGGGGATTATAACAATGAGCAGTTCTTC
TRBV12-3/TRBV12-4	TRBJ1-1	.	.	CASSGQFEAFF	TGTGCCAGCAGTGGACAGTTTGAAGCTTTCTTT
TRBV7-9	TRBJ2-5	.	TRBD2	CASSPYGGAQETQYF	TGTGCCAGCAGCCCCTACGGGGGGGCCCAAGAGACCCAGTACTTC
TRBV4-3	TRBJ2-7	once	.	CASSQDAGYNEQYF	TGCGCCAGCAGCCAAGACGCGGGCTACAACGAGCAGTACTTC
TRBV9	TRBJ2-1	.	.	CASSVEQRPYNEQFF	TGTGCCAGCAGCGTAGAGCAGCGGCCCTACAATGAGCAGTTCTTC
TRBV11-2	TRBJ1-1	.	TRBD1	CASSLQGRSTEAFF	TGTGCCAGCAGCCTACAGGGGCGGAGCACTGAAGCTTTCTTT
TRBV5-1	TRBJ2-1	.	TRBD1	CASSLDGTGVYNEQFF	TGCGCCAGCAGCTTGGATGGGACAGGGGTGTACAATGAGCAGTTCTTC
TRBV7-3	TRBJ1-2	.	.	CASSSLTGDGYTF	TGTGCCAGCAGCTCACTGACGGGGGACGGCTACACCTTC
TRBV19	TRBJ2-7	.	TRBD2	CASSPNSGGSYEQYF	TGTGCCAGTAGTCCTAATAGCGGGGGATCCTACGAGCAGTACTTC
TRBV7-2	TRBJ1-2	.	TRBD1	CASSPDPDRNYGYTF	TGTGCCAGCAGCCCCGACCCGGACAGGAACTATGGCTACACCTTC
TRBV30	TRBJ1-2	.	.	CAWSVNLGEWGYTF	TGTGCCTGGAGTGTAAATTTAGGGGAATGGGGCTACACCTTC
TRBV6-1	TRBJ1-6	.	.	CASSEVLNSPLHF	TGTGCCAGCAGCGAAGTACTTAATTCACCCCTCCACTTT
TRBV30	TRBJ1-1	.	.	CAWSGKGGNTEAFF	TGTGCCTGGAGTGGCAAGGGAGGGAACACTGAAGCTTTCTTT
TRBV11-2	TRBJ1-2	.	.	CASSLDRAGADGYTF	TGTGCCAGCAGCTTAGATCGGGCAGGGGCTGATGGCTACACCTTC
TRBV20-1	TRBJ2-3	.	.	CSAATDTQYF	TGCAGTGCTGCGACAGATACGCAGTATTTT
TRBV2	TRBJ1-1	.	TRBD1	CASSEEYGDSEAFF	TGTGCCAGCAGTGAAGAATACGGGGACAGTGAAGCTTTCTTT
TRBV30	TRBJ1-1	.	TRBD1	CAWSVQGPTEAFF	TGTGCCTGGAGTGTACAGGGGCCCACTGAAGCTTTCTTT
TRBV7-2	TRBJ1-6	many	.	CASSLGLGDGSPLHF	TGTGCCAGCAGCTTAGGTCTCGGGGATGGTTCACCCCTCCACTTT
TRBV7-8	TRBJ2-1	.	TRBD1	CASSPPTGDEQFF	TGTGCCAGCAGCCCCCCAACAGGGGATGAGCAGTTCTTC
TRBV4-1	TRBJ2-3	.	.	CASSPGGWGVTDTQYF	TGCGCCAGCAGCCCCGGAGGGTGGGGTGTTACAGATACGCAGTATTTT
TRBV5-5	TRBJ1-1	.	.	CASSLASGGTEAFF	TGTGCCAGCAGCTTGGCGTCTGGGGGGACTGAAGCTTTCTTT
TRBV5-1	TRBJ2-5	once	TRBD2	CASSPLSGTSGAKETQYF	TGCGCCAGCAGTCCTCTCTCCGGGACTAGCGGGGCGAAAGAGACCCAGTACTTC
TRBV2	TRBJ2-3	.	TRBD2	CARGPTSYATDTQYF	TGTGCCCGCGGACCGACTAGCTACGCCACAGATACGCAGTATTTT
TRBV2	TRBJ2-5	.	TRBD1	CASSPGQAIGTQYF	TGTGCCAGCAGTCCCGGACAGGCGATAGGGACCCAGTACTTC
TRBV19	TRBJ2-7	.	.	CASNRGGYEQYF	TGTGCCAGTAATAGGGGCGGCTACGAGCAGTACTTC
TRBV19	TRBJ1-2	.	TRBD1	CASSSGTGTFGGYTF	TGTGCCAGTAGTTCGGGGACAGGGACTTTCGGTGGCTACACCTTC
TRBV5-4	TRBJ1-1	few	TRBD1	CASSLDRGVNTEAFF	TGTGCCAGCAGCTTGGACAGGGGGGTGAACACTGAAGCTTTCTTT
TRBV5-6	TRBJ1-6	.	TRBD1	CASSSRTGTGNSPLHF	TGTGCCAGCAGCTCCCGGACAGGGACGGGGAATTCACCCCTCCACTTT
TRBV7-3	TRBJ2-3	.	.	CASSSYQGDTQYF	TGTGCCAGCAGCTCCTACCAGGGAGATACGCAGTATTTT
TRBV9	TRBJ2-7	.	TRBD2	CASSVGGSGVYEQYF	TGTGCCAGCAGCGTAGGGGGTAGCGGGGTCTACGAGCAGTACTTC
TRBV11-3	TRBJ2-2	.	.	CASKQGNTGELFF	TGTGCCAGCAAACAGGGGAACACCGGGGAGCTGTTTTTT
TRBV29-1	TRBJ1-2	.	TRBD1	CSVEDRDRPYGYTF	TGCAGCGTTGAAGATCGGGACAGGCCCTATGGCTACACCTTC
TRBV7-8	TRBJ2-3	.	TRBD2	CASSTPGTRPHTDTQYF	TGTGCCAGCAGCACCCCGGGGACTAGGCCCCACACAGATACGCAGTATTTT
TRBV4-3	TRBJ1-3	once	.	CASSQDAGDTGNTIYF	TGCGCCAGCAGCCAAGACGCGGGCGACACTGGAAACACCATATATTTT
TRBV4-3	TRBJ2-6	once	.	CASSQDHGGAPSSGANVLTF	TGCGCCAGCAGCCAAGATCATGGGGGGGCCCCGAGCTCTGGGGCCAACGTCCTGACTTTC
TRBV7-6	TRBJ2-3	.	TRBD2	CASSLGLAGGGTDTQYF	TGTGCCAGCAGCTTAGGGCTAGCGGGGGGAGGGACAGATACGCAGTATTTT
TRBV9	TRBJ2-5	.	TRBD1	CASSGQVRGETQYF	TGTGCCAGCAGCGGACAGGTCAGGGGGGAGACCCAGTACTTC
TRBV29-1	TRBJ2-5	.	TRBD2	CSVDQLAGGQETQYF	TGCAGCGTTGATCAACTAGCGGGGGGGCAAGAGACCCAGTACTTC
TRBV12-3/TRBV12-4	TRBJ2-7	.	.	CASSRTRPYEQYF	TGTGCCAGCAGCAGGACAAGACCCTACGAGCAGTACTTC
TRBV7-7	TRBJ2-5	.	TRBD1	CASSSTGGYQETQYF	TGTGCTAGCAGCTCGACAGGGGGGTACCAAGAGACCCAGTACTTC
TRBV27	TRBJ1-1	few	.	CATPGGLNTEAFF	TGTGCCACCCCGGGGGGGCTCAACACTGAAGCTTTCTTT
TRBV2	TRBJ2-1	.	TRBD2	CASRGVAGDSSYNEQFF	TGTGCCAGTAGGGGCGTAGCGGGAGACAGCTCCTACAATGAGCAGTTCTTC
TRBV10-3	TRBJ1-4	.	.	CAISESTGRNEKLFF	TGTGCCATCAGTGAGTCCACAGGCCGTAATGAAAAACTGTTTTTT
TRBV5-6	TRBJ1-3	once	.	CASSSTVSGNTIYF	TGTGCCAGCAGCTCGACAGTCTCTGGAAACACCATATATTTT
TRBV10-3	TRBJ2-7	.	TRBD2	CAISELAGAYEQYF	TGTGCCATCAGTGAACTAGCGGGGGCCTACGAGCAGTACTTC
TRBV29-1	TRBJ2-1	once	TRBD1	CSIRGTGSYNEQFF	TGCAGCATACGAGGGACAGGCTCCTACAATGAGCAGTTCTTC
TRBV11-2	TRBJ1-1	.	TRBD1	CASSLGTGEAFF	TGTGCCAGCAGCTTAGGGACAGGTGAAGCTTTCTTT
TRBV25-1	TRBJ2-7	.	.	CASSDTRIDEQYF	TGTGCCAGCAGTGATACTAGGATCGACGAGCAGTACTTC
TRBV24-1	TRBJ2-2	.	.	CATSEVGQSGELFF	TGTGCCACCAGTGAAGTCGGACAGAGCGGGGAGCTGTTTTTT
TRBV15	TRBJ1-6	.	.	CATSRDRTASYNSPLHF	TGTGCCACCAGCAGAGATAGAACAGCCTCCTATAATTCACCCCTCCACTTT
TRBV10-3	TRBJ1-1	.	TRBD1	CAIGDRGGTEAFF	TGTGCCATCGGGGACAGGGGGGGGACTGAAGCTTTCTTT